The rows below give T cell receptor beta chains drawn from one sample of a study of T cells in Graves' hyperthyroidism and ophthalmopathy. TCRdb reanalysed the multiplex PCR reads using MiXCR and keeps one entry per CDR3 protein. Among more than 300,000 distinct CDR3 sequences listed, roughly 18% were seen once. Sequencing used blood. All receptors come from a man between 18 and 29 years old with Graves' ophthalmopathy. CDR3s include the opening cysteine and the closing phenylalanine or tryptophan. A D gene is named only where the DNA matches it firmly. Size is stated for part of the rows, as once, few or many counts, or as a class when the clone is expanded.

J,V,size,D,DNA,CDR3
TRBJ1-4,TRBV15,NA,NA,TGTGCCACCAGCAGAGATGGCAGCCCATTTGATGAAAAACTGTTTTTT,CATSRDGSPFDEKLFF
TRBJ1-1,TRBV20-1,NA,NA,TGCAGTGCCAGACTAGCGGGGAGCACTGAAGCTTTCTTT,CSARLAGSTEAFF
TRBJ1-4,TRBV18,many,NA,TGTGCCAGCTCACCGGTCGGACTGACTGAAAAACTGTTTTTT,CASSPVGLTEKLFF
TRBJ2-1,TRBV12-3/TRBV12-4,many,NA,TGTGCCAGCAGGCCCCCAAACAATGAGCAGTTCTTC,CASRPPNNEQFF
TRBJ1-1,TRBV6-1,many,NA,TGTGCCAGCAGTGAATGGGTCGGGTCAGCAGAAGCTTTCTTT,CASSEWVGSAEAFF
TRBJ1-2,TRBV18,NA,TRBD1,TGTGCCAGCTCACCGGCAGGGGGCGAGGGCTATGGCTACACCTTC,CASSPAGGEGYGYTF
TRBJ2-7,TRBV9,many,NA,TGTGCCAGCAGCGTAGACAGGGCCTACGAGCAGTACTTC,CASSVDRAYEQYF
TRBJ1-1,TRBV9,NA,TRBD1,TGTGCCAGCACCCTGACAGGGGCCATGAACACTGAAGCTTTCTTT,CASTLTGAMNTEAFF
TRBJ1-4,TRBV27,many,NA,TGTGCCAGCAGTTTCCGTTTGGAGGGACCTGAAAAACTGTTTTTT,CASSFRLEGPEKLFF
TRBJ1-2,TRBV6-1,many,NA,TGTGCCAGCACTAGCAGCAGCTTCTATGGCTACACCTTC,CASTSSSFYGYTF
TRBJ1-5,TRBV5-1,many,NA,TGTGCCAGCTCACCATCCGGGGATCAGCCCCAGCATTTT,CASSPSGDQPQHF
TRBJ2-7,TRBV2,many,NA,TGTGCCAGCAGTGAATCAGGGCTGGACGGGGGCCATTACGAGCAGTACTTC,CASSESGLDGGHYEQYF
TRBJ2-5,TRBV5-8,few,TRBD2,TGTGCCAGCAGCTCGACACGGACTAGCGGGGGGGAGACCCAGTACTTC,CASSSTRTSGGETQYF
TRBJ2-7,TRBV28,many,NA,TGTGCCAGCAGTTTATCCAGGGACACCTACGAGCAGTACTTC,CASSLSRDTYEQYF
TRBJ2-1,TRBV19,NA,TRBD1,TGTACCAGTAGTATGGGGACAGGGGGGTTCGATGAGCAGTTCTTC,CTSSMGTGGFDEQFF
TRBJ1-1,TRBV5-1,many,NA,TGCGCCAGCAGCTTGGGGGGCGAAAGCACTGAAGCTTTCTTT,CASSLGGESTEAFF
TRBJ2-2,TRBV5-1,NA,NA,TGCGCCAGCAGCTTGGAGAGGGGGTTGCTGTTTTTT,CASSLERGLLFF
TRBJ2-7,TRBV2,many,NA,TGTGCCAGCAGTCCCCGAGGGGCGACCTACGAGCAGTACTTC,CASSPRGATYEQYF
TRBJ2-5,TRBV4-1,few,NA,TGCGCCAGCCGAGGGACGGGGTTTCGAGAGACCCAGTACTTC,CASRGTGFRETQYF
TRBJ2-5,TRBV5-1,few,NA,TGCGCCAGCAGCATACCGGGAACCCAAGAGACCCAGTACTTC,CASSIPGTQETQYF
TRBJ1-6,TRBV27,NA,NA,TGTGCCAGCAACGGGGGCCTAAAGACTTCACCCCTCCACTTT,CASNGGLKTSPLHF
TRBJ1-2,TRBV6-5,NA,NA,TGTGCCAGCAGTTATACCTCCCAGCGGGGGGAGGCTGGCTACACCTTC,CASSYTSQRGEAGYTF
TRBJ1-2,TRBV19,NA,NA,TGTGCCAGTAGTATGGGAACCGACTATGGCTACACCTTC,CASSMGTDYGYTF
TRBJ1-3,TRBV4-2,NA,NA,TGTGCCAGCAGCCCCCGAGACGGATACTCTGGAAACACCATATATTTT,CASSPRDGYSGNTIYF
TRBJ2-2,TRBV7-2,many,NA,TGTGCCAGCAGCCCTCGGTTGGCCGGGGAGCTGTTTTTT,CASSPRLAGELFF
TRBJ1-2,TRBV13,few,TRBD1,TGTGCCAGCAGCTTAAACCAGGGGGAATTCCATGGCTACACCTTC,CASSLNQGEFHGYTF
TRBJ2-5,TRBV27,NA,TRBD2,TGTGCCAGCAGTTTCGAGACTAGCGGATCTGGGACCCAGTACTTC,CASSFETSGSGTQYF
TRBJ2-3,TRBV6-1,NA,NA,TGTGCCAGCGAGATTAGCACAGATACGCAGTATTTT,CASEISTDTQYF
TRBJ2-5,TRBV7-2,many,NA,TGTGCCAGCAGATCTAAAGCGGAGACCCAGTACTTC,CASRSKAETQYF
TRBJ2-2,TRBV5-1,many,TRBD1,TGCGCCAGCAGCTTGGGAGAGACAGGGACCGCCGGGGAGCTGTTTTTT,CASSLGETGTAGELFF
TRBJ2-2,TRBV11-2,NA,NA,TGTGCCAGCAGCTTAGAGGGGTCCATTAACACCGGGGAGCTGTTTTTT,CASSLEGSINTGELFF
TRBJ2-3,TRBV6-1,few,NA,TGTGCCAGCAGTGAAGCGGGCAGGGAAACAGATACGCAGTATTTT,CASSEAGRETDTQYF
TRBJ2-5,TRBV5-8,NA,TRBD2,TGTGCCAGCAGCTTGGAACGGGGGGGCGGCCAAGAGACCCAGTACTTC,CASSLERGGGQETQYF